This TCR beta chain was recorded in a study of early T cells in non-severe SARS-CoV-2 infection. Study as a whole: The study sequenced bulk RNA from unsorted whole blood, with chains unpaired. Findings of the study overall: In VDJdb matching, anti-spike CD8 responses were favored while private and CD4 specificities went missing.

Germline CDR1 reads SGHRS; CDR2 reads YFSETQ. The CDR3 is made up of 14 amino acids. V was pared by 4 bases and J by 3 bases, with 10 bases between. Worth noting for this clonotype: Its cognate antigen is unknown.

Each single cDNA molecule received a unique molecular identifier. TCRdb processed the 5' RACE reads anew with MiXCR; each CDR3 protein has one entry. The profile shows about 60,000 distinct CDR3 sequences, over 9.5% of them singletons. The chain uses TRBV5-1 and TRBJ1-4; D possibly corresponds to TRBD1 (5 bases). This sequence originates from an adult who was a healthcare worker with PCR-confirmed SARS-CoV-2 infection or an uninfected control (not recorded which). The sample consisted of whole blood. CDR3 loop: CASSRRDPNEKLFF. CDR3 DNA sequence: TGCGCCAGCAGCAGGAGGGACCCTAATGAAAAACTGTTTTTT. The full variable domain, completed using reference TRBV5-1 and TRBJ1-4, is KAGVTQTPRYLIKTRGQQVTLSCSPISGHRSVSWYQQTPGQGLQFLFEYFSETQRNKGNFPGRFSGRQFSNSRSEMNVSTLELGDSALYLCASSRRDPNEKLFFGSGTQLSVL.